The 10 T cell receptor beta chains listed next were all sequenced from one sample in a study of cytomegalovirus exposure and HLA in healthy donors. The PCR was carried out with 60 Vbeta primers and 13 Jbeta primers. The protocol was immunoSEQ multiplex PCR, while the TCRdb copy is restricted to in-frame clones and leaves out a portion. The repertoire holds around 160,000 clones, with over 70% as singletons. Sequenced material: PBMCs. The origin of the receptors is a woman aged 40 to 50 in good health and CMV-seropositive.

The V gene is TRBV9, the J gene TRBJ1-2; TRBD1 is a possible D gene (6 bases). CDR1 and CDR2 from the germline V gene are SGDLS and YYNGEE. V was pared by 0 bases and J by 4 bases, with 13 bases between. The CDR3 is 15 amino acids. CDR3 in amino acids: CASSVAQGHLYGYTF. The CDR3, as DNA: TGTGCCAGCAGCGTAGCCCAGGGGCACCTCTATGGCTACACCTTC.

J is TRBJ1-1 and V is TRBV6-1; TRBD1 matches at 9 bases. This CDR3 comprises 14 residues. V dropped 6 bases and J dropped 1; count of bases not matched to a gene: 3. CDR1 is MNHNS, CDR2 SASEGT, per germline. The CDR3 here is CASRTTGGNTEAFF. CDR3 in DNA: TGTGCCAGCAGGACGACAGGGGGGAACACTGAAGCTTTCTTT.

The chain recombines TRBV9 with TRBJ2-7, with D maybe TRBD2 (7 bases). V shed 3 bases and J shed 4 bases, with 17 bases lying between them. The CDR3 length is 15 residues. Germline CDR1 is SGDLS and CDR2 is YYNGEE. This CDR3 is CASSGSAGAVYEQYF. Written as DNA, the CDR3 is TGTGCCAGCAGCGGTTCGGCGGGGGCCGTTTACGAGCAGTACTTC. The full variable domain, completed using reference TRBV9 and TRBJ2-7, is DSGVTQTPKHLITATGQRVTLRCSPRSGDLSVYWYQQSLDQGLQFLIQYYNGEERAKGNILERFSAQQFPDLHSELNLSSLELGDSALYFCASSGSAGAVYEQYFGPGTRLTVT.

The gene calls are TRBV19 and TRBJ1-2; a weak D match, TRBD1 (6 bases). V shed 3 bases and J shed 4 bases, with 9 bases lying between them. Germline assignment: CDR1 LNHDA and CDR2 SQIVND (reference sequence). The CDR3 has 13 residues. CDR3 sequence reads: CASSIGTLYGYTF. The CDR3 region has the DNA TGTGCCAGTAGTATCGGGACACTCTATGGCTACACCTTC.

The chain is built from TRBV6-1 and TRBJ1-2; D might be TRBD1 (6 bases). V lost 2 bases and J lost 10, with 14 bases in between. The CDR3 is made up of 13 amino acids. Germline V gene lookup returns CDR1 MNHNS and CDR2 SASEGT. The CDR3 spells CASSEREGGAYTF. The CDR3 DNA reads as TGTGCCAGCAGTGAACGAGAAGGGGGTGCCTACACCTTC.

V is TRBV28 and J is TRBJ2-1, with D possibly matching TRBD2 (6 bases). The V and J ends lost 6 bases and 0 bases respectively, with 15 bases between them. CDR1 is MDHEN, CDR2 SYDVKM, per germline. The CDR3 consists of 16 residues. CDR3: CASSSLAASSYNEQFF. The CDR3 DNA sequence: TGTGCCAGCAGCTCATTAGCGGCGAGCTCCTACAATGAGCAGTTCTTC.

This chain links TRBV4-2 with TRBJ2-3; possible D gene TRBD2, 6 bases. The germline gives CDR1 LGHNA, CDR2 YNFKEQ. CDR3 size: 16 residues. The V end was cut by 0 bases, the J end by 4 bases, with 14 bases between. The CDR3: CASSQDGTSRADTQYF. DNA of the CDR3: TGTGCCAGCAGCCAAGATGGCACTAGCCGAGCAGATACGCAGTATTTT.

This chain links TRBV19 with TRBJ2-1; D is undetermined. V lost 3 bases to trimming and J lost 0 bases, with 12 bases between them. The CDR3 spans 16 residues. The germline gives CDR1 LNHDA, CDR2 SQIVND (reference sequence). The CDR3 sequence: CASSMMGTSSYNEQFF. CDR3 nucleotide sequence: TGTGCCAGTAGTATGATGGGCACGAGCTCCTACAATGAGCAGTTCTTC. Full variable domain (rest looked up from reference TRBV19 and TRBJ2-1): DGGITQSPKYLFRKEGQNVTLSCEQNLNHDAMYWYRQDPGQGLRLIYYSQIVNDFQKGDIAEGYSVSREKKESFPLTVTSAQKNPTAFYLCASSMMGTSSYNEQFFGPGTRLTVL.

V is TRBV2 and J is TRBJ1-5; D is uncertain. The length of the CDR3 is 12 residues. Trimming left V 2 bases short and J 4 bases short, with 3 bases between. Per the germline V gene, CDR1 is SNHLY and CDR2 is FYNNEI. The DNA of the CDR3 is TGTGCCAGCAGTGAACTGAATCAGCCCCAGCATTTT. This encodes CASSELNQPQHF.

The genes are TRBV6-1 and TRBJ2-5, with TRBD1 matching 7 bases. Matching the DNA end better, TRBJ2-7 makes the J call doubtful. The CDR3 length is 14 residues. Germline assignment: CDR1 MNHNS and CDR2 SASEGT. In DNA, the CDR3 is TGTGCCAGCACCGAGGGACAGCTCGGGTACGAGCAGTACTTC. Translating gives CASTEGQLGYEQYF.